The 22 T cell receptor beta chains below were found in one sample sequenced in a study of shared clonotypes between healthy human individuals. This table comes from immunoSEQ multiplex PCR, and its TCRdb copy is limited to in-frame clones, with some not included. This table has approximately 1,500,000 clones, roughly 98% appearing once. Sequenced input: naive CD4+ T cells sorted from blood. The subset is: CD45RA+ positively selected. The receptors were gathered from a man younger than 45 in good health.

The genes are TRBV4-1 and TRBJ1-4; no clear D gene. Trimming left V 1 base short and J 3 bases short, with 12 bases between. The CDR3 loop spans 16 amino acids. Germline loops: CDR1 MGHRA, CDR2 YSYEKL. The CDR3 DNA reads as TGCGCCAGCAGCCAAGTGGGTATAGTAGCTAATGAAAAACTGTTTTTT. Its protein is CASSQVGIVANEKLFF.

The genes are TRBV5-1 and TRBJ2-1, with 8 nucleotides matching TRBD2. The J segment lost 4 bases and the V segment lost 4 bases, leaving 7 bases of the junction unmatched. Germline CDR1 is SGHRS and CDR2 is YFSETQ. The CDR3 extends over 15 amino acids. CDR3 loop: CASSPQASGYNEQFF. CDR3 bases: TGCGCCAGCAGCCCCCAGGCTAGCGGGTACAATGAGCAGTTCTTC.

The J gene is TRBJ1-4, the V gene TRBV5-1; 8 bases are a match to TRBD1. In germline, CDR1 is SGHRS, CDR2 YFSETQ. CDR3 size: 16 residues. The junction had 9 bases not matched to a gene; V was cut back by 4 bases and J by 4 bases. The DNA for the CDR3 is TGCGCCAGCAGCCTCGGACAGGGAGTATTTAATGAAAAACTGTTTTTT. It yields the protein CASSLGQGVFNEKLFF.

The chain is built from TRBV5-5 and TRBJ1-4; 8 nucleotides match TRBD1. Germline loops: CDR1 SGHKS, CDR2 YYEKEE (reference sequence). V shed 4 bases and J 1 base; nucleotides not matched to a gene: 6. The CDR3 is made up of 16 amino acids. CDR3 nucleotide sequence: TGTGCCAGCAGCCAGCAGGGGGCGGTAACTAATGAAAAACTGTTTTTT. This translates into CASSQQGAVTNEKLFF.

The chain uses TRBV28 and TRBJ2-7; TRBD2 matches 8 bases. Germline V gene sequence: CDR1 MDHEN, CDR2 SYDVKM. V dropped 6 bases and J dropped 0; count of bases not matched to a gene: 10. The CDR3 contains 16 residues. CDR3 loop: CASRPLAGRLSYEQYF. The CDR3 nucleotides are TGTGCCAGCAGGCCTTTAGCGGGACGCCTCTCCTACGAGCAGTACTTC.

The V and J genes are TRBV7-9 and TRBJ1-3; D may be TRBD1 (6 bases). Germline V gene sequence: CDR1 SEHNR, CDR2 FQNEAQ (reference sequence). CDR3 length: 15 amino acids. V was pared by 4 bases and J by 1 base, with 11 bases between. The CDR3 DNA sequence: TGTGCCAGCAGCTCCCCGCAGGGGTCTGGAAACACCATATATTTT. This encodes CASSSPQGSGNTIYF.

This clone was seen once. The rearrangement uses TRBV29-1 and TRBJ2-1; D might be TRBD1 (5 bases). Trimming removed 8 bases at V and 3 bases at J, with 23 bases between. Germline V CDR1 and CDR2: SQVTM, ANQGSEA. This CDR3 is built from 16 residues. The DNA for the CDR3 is TGCAGCATCGCCATGTCACCCATTGACAGCTACAATGAGCAGTTCTTC. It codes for CSIAMSPIDSYNEQFF.

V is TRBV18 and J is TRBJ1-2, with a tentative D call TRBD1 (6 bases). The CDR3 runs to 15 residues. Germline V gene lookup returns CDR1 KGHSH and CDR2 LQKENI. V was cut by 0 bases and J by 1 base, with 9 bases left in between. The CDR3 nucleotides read TGTGCCAGCTCACCACCCGGGACACTTAACTATGGCTACACCTTC. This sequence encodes CASSPPGTLNYGYTF. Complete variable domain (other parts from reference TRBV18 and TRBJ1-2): NAGVMQNPRHLVRRRGQEARLRCSPMKGHSHVYWYRQLPEEGLKFMVYLQKENIIDESGMPKERFSAEFPKEGPSILRIQQVVRGDSAAYFCASSPPGTLNYGYTFGSGTRLTVV.

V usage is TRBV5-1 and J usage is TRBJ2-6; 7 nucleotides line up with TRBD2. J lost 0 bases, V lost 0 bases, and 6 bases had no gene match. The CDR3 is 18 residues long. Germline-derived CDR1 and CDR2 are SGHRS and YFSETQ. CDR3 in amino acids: CASSLEEGGFSGANVLTF. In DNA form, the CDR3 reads TGCGCCAGCAGCTTGGAGGAGGGAGGGTTCTCTGGGGCCAACGTCCTGACTTTC.

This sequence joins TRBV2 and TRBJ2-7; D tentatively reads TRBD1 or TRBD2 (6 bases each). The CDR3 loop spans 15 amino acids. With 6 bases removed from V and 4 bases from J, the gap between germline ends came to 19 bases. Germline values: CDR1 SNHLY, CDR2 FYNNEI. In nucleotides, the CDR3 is TGTGCCAGCAGCGCGGGGACCGGGGGCGGTTACGAGCAGTACTTC. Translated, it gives CASSAGTGGGYEQYF.

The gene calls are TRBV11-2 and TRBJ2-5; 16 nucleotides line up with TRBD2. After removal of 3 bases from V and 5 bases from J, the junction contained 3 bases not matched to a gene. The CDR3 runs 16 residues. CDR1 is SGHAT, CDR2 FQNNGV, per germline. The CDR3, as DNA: TGTGCCAGCAGCTTGGGACTAGCGGGAGGGCTGGAGACCCAGTACTTC. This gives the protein CASSLGLAGGLETQYF. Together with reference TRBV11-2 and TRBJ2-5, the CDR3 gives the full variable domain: EAGVAQSPRYKIIEKRQSVAFWCNPISGHATLYWYQQILGQGPKLLIQFQNNGVVDDSQLPKDRFSAERLKGVDSTLKIQPAKLEDSAVYLCASSLGLAGGLETQYFGPGTRLLVL.

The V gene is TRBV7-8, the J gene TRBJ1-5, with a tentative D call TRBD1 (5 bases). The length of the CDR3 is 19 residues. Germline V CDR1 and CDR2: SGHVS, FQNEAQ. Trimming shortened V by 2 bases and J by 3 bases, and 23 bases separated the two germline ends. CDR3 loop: CASSLKRGLVGWDNQPQHF. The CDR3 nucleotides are TGTGCCAGCAGCTTAAAAAGGGGTCTAGTGGGCTGGGACAATCAGCCCCAGCATTTT. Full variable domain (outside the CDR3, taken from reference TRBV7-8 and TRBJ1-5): GAGVSQSPRYKVAKRGQDVALRCDPISGHVSLFWYQQALGQGPEFLTYFQNEAQLDKSGLPSDRFFAERPEGSVSTLKIQRTQQEDSAVYLCASSLKRGLVGWDNQPQHFGDGTRLSIL.

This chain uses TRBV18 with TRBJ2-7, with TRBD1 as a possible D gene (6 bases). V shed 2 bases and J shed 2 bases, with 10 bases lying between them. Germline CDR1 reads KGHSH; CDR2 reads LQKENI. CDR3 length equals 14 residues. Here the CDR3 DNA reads TGTGCCAGCTCACCAGGACAGATCGCCTACGAGCAGTACTTC. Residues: CASSPGQIAYEQYF.

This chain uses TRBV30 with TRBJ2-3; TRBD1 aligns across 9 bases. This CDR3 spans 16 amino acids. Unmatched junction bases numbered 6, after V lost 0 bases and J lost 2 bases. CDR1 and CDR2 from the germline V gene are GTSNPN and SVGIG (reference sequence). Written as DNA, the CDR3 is TGTGCCTGGAGTGTCTACCGGGACAGGGACACAGATACGCAGTATTTT. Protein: CAWSVYRDRDTDTQYF.

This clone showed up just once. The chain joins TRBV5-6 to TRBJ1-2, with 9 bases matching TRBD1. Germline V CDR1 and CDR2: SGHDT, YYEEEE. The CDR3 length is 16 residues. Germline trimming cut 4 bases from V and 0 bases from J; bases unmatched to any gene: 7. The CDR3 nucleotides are TGTGCCAGCAGCCAGGGACAGGGTACAGCTAACTATGGCTACACCTTC. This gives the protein CASSQGQGTANYGYTF.

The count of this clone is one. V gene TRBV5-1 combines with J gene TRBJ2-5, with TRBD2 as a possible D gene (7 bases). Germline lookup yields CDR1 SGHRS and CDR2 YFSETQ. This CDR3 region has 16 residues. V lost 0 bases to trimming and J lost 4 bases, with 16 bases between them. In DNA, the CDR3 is TGCGCCAGCAGCTTGGGATTTACCGGGGGGCTAGAGACCCAGTACTTC. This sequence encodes CASSLGFTGGLETQYF. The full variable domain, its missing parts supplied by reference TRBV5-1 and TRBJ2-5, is KAGVTQTPRYLIKTRGQQVTLSCSPISGHRSVSWYQQTPGQGLQFLFEYFSETQRNKGNFPGRFSGRQFSNSRSEMNVSTLELGDSALYLCASSLGFTGGLETQYFGPGTRLLVL.

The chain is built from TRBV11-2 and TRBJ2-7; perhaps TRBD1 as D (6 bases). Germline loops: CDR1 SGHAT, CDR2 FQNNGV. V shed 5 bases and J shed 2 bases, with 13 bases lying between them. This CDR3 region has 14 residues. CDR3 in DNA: TGTGCCAGCAGCCTTGATGGACAGACCTACGAGCAGTACTTC. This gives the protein CASSLDGQTYEQYF.

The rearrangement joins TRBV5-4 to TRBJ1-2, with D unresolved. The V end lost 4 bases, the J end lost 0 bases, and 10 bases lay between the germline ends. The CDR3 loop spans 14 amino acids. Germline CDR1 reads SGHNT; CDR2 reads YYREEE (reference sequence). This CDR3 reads CASSERTANYGYTF. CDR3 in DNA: TGTGCCAGCAGCGAACGGACTGCTAACTATGGCTACACCTTC.

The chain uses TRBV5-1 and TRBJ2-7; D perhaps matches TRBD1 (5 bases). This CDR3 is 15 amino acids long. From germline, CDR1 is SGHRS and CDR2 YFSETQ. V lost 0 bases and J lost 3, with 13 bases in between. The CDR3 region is CASSLEAGPYYEQYF. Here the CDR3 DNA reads TGCGCCAGCAGCTTGGAGGCAGGGCCATACTACGAGCAGTACTTC.

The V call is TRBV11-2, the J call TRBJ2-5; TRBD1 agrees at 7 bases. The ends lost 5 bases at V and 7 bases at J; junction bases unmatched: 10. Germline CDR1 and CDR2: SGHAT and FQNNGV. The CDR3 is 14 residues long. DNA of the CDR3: TGTGCCAGCAGCCAACAGGGGATAACGTCGACCCAGTACTTC. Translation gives CASSQQGITSTQYF.

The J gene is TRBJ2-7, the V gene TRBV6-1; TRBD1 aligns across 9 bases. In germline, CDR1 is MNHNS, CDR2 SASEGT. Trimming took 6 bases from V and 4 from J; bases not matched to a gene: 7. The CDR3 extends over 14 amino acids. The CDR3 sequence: CASSFRTGEYEQYF. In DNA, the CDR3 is TGTGCCAGCAGCTTTCGGACAGGGGAATACGAGCAGTACTTC.

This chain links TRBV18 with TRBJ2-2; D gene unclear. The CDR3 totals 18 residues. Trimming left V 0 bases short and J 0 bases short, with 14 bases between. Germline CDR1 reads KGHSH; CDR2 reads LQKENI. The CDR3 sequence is CASSPPFFQLPNTGELFF. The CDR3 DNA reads TGTGCCAGCTCACCACCTTTCTTCCAGCTTCCGAACACCGGGGAGCTGTTTTTT. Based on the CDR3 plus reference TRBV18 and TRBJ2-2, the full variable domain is NAGVMQNPRHLVRRRGQEARLRCSPMKGHSHVYWYRQLPEEGLKFMVYLQKENIIDESGMPKERFSAEFPKEGPSILRIQQVVRGDSAAYFCASSPPFFQLPNTGELFFGEGSRLTVL.